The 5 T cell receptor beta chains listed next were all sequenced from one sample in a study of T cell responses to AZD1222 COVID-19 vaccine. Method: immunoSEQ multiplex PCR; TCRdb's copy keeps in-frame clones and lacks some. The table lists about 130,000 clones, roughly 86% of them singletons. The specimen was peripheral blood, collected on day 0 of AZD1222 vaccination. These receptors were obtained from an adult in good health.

CDR3 in DNA: TGTGCCATCAGTGGGGGGCAGACAGATACGCAGTATTTT. It is translated as CAISGGQTDTQYF. This chain joins TRBV10-3 and TRBJ2-3; tentative D call: TRBD1 (6 bases). This CDR3 region has 13 residues. With 4 bases removed from V and 3 bases from J, the gap between germline ends came to 8 bases. Germline CDR1 is ENHRY and CDR2 is SYGVKD.

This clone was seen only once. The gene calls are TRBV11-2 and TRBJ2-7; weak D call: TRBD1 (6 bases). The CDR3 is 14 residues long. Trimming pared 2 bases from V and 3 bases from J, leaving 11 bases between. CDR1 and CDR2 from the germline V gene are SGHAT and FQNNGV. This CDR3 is CASSLHRVGYEQYF. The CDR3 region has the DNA TGTGCCAGCAGCTTACACAGGGTGGGCTACGAGCAGTACTTC.

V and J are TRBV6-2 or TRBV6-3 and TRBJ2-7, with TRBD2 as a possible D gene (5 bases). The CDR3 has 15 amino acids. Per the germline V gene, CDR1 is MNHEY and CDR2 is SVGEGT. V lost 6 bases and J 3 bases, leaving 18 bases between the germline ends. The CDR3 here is CASSPLPGRFYEQYF. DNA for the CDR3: TGTGCCAGCAGCCCCCTCCCGGGGAGATTCTACGAGCAGTACTTC.

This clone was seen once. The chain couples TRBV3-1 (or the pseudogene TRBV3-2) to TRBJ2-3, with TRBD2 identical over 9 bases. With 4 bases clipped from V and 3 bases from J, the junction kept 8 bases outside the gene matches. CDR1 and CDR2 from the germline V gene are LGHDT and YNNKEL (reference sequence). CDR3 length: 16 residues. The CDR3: CASSRRVSGGTDTQYF. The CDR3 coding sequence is TGTGCCAGCAGCCGCCGGGTTAGCGGGGGTACAGATACGCAGTATTTT.

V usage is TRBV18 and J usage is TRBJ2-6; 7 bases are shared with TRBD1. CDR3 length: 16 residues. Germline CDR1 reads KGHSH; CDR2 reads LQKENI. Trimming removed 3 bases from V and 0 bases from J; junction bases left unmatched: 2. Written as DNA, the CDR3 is TGTGCCAGCTCACCGAGACAGGGCTCTGGGGCCAACGTCCTGACTTTC. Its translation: CASSPRQGSGANVLTF.